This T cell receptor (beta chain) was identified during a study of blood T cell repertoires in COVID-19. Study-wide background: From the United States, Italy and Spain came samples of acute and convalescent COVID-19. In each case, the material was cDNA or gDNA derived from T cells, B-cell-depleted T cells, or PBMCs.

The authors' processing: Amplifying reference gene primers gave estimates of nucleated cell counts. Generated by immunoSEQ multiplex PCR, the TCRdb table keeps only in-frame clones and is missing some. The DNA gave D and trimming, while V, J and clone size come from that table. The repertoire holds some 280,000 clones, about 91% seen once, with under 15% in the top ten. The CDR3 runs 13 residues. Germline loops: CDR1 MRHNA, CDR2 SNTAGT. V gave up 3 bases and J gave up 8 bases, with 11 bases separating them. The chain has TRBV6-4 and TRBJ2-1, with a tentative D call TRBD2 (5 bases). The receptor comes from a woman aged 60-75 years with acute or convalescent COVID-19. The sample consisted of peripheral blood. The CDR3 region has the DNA TGTGCCAGCAGTGATTATTGGGGAGATGAGCAGTTCTTC. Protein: CASSDYWGDEQFF.